The 24 T cell receptor beta chains reported below all come from one sample, sequenced in a study of blood T cell repertoires in COVID-19. Generated by immunoSEQ multiplex PCR, the TCRdb table keeps only in-frame clones and is missing some. The sample consists of nearly 45,000 clones, roughly 84% of them appearing once. Sample: peripheral blood. These receptors were taken from a woman over 75 with acute or convalescent COVID-19.

This clone has only a few counts. The chain links TRBV3-1 (or the pseudogene TRBV3-2) to TRBJ1-4; the match to TRBD1 covers 9 bases. This CDR3 has 16 residues. Losses at the gene ends were 1 base for V and 2 bases for J; bases not matched to a gene: 2. Per the germline V gene, CDR1 is LGHDT and CDR2 is YNNKEL (reference sequence). The CDR3 nucleotides are TGTGCCAGCAGCCAAGGAGGGACAGGGACTAATGAAAAACTGTTTTTT. Residues: CASSQGGTGTNEKLFF.

Here the CDR3 reads CASSEARGFTYGYTF. CDR3 sequence (DNA): TGTGCCAGCAGTGAAGCACGGGGTTTTACTTATGGCTACACCTTC. This chain joins TRBV6-1 and TRBJ1-2; D not resolved. Between the trimmed V and J ends, which lost 0 bases and 5 bases, there was a span of 13 bases. Looked up from germline, CDR1 is MNHNS and CDR2 is SASEGT. The CDR3 is 15 residues long.

This chain joins TRBV7-2 and TRBJ2-1; 13 bases are shared with TRBD2. The germline V gene has CDR1 SGHTA and CDR2 FQGNSA. V lost 2 bases and J lost 12; bases outside the gene matches: 7. CDR3 length: 15 amino acids. CDR3 loop: CASSLTSGREGRQFF. The CDR3 DNA reads as TGTGCCAGCAGCTTAACTAGCGGGAGGGAGGGGCGGCAGTTCTTC.

DNA for the CDR3: TGTGCCAGTAGTATGGGAGAAGCCCATCAGCCCCAGCATTTT. This gives the protein CASSMGEAHQPQHF. The chain is built from TRBV19 and TRBJ1-5; D is ambiguous. The CDR3 is 14 residues long. The V gene's germline CDR1 is LNHDA and CDR2 SQIVND (reference sequence). V gave up 3 bases and J gave up 5 bases, with 11 bases separating them.

V gene TRBV18 combines with J gene TRBJ2-7; TRBD2 might be the D (5 bases). The CDR3 spans 12 residues. V lost 4 bases, J lost 4 bases, and 8 bases lay in between. Per germline, CDR1 KGHSH and CDR2 LQKENI. The CDR3, as DNA: TGTGCCAGCTCACTAGAGGGTTACGAGCAGTACTTC. Translated, it gives CASSLEGYEQYF. Using reference TRBV18 and TRBJ2-7 for the parts outside the CDR3, the full variable domain is NAGVMQNPRHLVRRRGQEARLRCSPMKGHSHVYWYRQLPEEGLKFMVYLQKENIIDESGMPKERFSAEFPKEGPSILRIQQVVRGDSAAYFCASSLEGYEQYFGPGTRLTVT.

The CDR3 is CASSAGQNYGYTF. CDR3 nucleotide sequence: TGTGCCAGCAGCGCGGGACAGAACTATGGCTACACCTTC. The rearrangement joins TRBV5-6 to TRBJ1-2, with TRBD1 matching 7 bases. The ends lost 4 bases at V and 2 bases at J; junction bases unmatched: 2. In germline, CDR1 is SGHDT, CDR2 YYEEEE. This CDR3 spans 13 amino acids.

The J gene is TRBJ2-7, the V gene TRBV11-2; TRBD1 matches at 8 bases. This CDR3 region has 15 residues. J gave up 0 bases and V 3 bases, and 4 bases lay outside the gene matches. Germline V gene sequence: CDR1 SGHAT, CDR2 FQNNGV. The CDR3 region has the DNA TGTGCCAGCAGCTTCGACAGGGGATACTCCTACGAGCAGTACTTC. Protein: CASSFDRGYSYEQYF.

The J gene is TRBJ1-3, the V gene TRBV10-3; perhaps TRBD1 as D (6 bases). From germline, CDR1 is ENHRY and CDR2 SYGVKD. The CDR3 has 12 residues. Trimming took off 9 bases at V and 4 bases at J, with 10 bases between the two ends. CDR3 in amino acids: CAMTGRGNTIYF. For the CDR3, the DNA is TGTGCCATGACAGGCAGAGGAAACACCATATATTTT.

This chain uses TRBV4-2 with TRBJ2-7; 10 positions match TRBD2. The CDR3 contains 17 residues. The germline gives CDR1 LGHNA, CDR2 YNFKEQ. V shed 1 base and J 5 bases; nucleotides not matched to a gene: 11. CDR3 amino acids: CASSQAKREGLLHEQYF. The CDR3 DNA sequence: TGTGCCAGCAGCCAAGCGAAGCGGGAGGGCCTATTGCACGAGCAGTACTTC.

The chain combines TRBV30 with TRBJ2-1; 11 bases map to TRBD2. V lost 3 bases, J lost 10 bases, and 17 bases stayed unmatched. Germline V gene sequence: CDR1 GTSNPN, CDR2 SVGIG (reference sequence). This CDR3 comprises 17 residues. The CDR3 loop reads CAWSRGTSGPSRREQFF. The CDR3 nucleotides are TGTGCCTGGAGCCGAGGGACTAGCGGCCCCAGTCGGAGAGAGCAGTTCTTC. Full variable domain (outside the CDR3, taken from reference TRBV30 and TRBJ2-1): SQTIHQWPATLVQPVGSPLSLECTVEGTSNPNLYWYRQAAGRGLQLLFYSVGIGQISSEVPQNLSASRPQDRQFILSSKKLLLSDSGFYLCAWSRGTSGPSRREQFFGPGTRLTVL.

CDR3 DNA sequence: TGTGCCAGCATGGAGACTACTAACACCGGGGAGCTGTTTTTT. Translating it yields CASMETTNTGELFF. This chain links TRBV7-2 with TRBJ2-2, with D perhaps matching TRBD2 (5 bases). Per germline, CDR1 SGHTA and CDR2 FQGNSA. Trimming removed 7 bases from V and 2 bases from J, with 11 bases in between. The CDR3 contains 14 residues.

The rearrangement uses TRBV7-9 and TRBJ2-3; 9 bases line up with TRBD2. The V gene end was trimmed by 2 bases and the J gene end by 1 base; junction bases not matched to a gene: 7. This CDR3 has 17 residues. Germline CDR1 SEHNR, CDR2 FQNEAQ (reference sequence). CDR3 sequence reads: CASSLLSGGDGTDTQYF. CDR3 nucleotide sequence: TGTGCCAGCAGCTTACTTAGCGGGGGAGATGGCACAGATACGCAGTATTTT.

This chain connects TRBV10-3 to TRBJ1-1; D is perhaps TRBD1 (6 bases). Germline V gene data show CDR1 as ENHRY and CDR2 as SYGVKD. The CDR3 loop spans 16 amino acids. Trimming took off 2 bases at V and 0 bases at J, with 13 bases between the two ends. CDR3: CAISEGTGLMNTEAFF. CDR3 DNA sequence: TGTGCCATCAGTGAGGGAACAGGGCTTATGAACACTGAAGCTTTCTTT.

This clone was seen only a few times. The genes are TRBV11-2 and TRBJ2-5; no clear D gene. CDR1 is SGHAT, CDR2 FQNNGV, per germline. There are 15 residues in the CDR3. V was pared by 1 base and J by 6 bases, with 15 bases between. The CDR3 bases are TGTGCCAGCAGCTTAGGGGCTATAAACCCTAAGACCCAGTACTTC. Protein product: CASSLGAINPKTQYF.

The rearrangement links TRBV19 to TRBJ2-5, with 15 bases aligning to TRBD2. The length of the CDR3 is 16 residues. Germline V gene lookup returns CDR1 LNHDA and CDR2 SQIVND (reference sequence). Germline trimming cut 5 bases from V and 4 bases from J; bases unmatched to any gene: 5. The CDR3 coding sequence is TGTGCCAGTAGTTCGCCGGGACTAGCGGGAGGAGAGACCCAGTACTTC. It yields the protein CASSSPGLAGGETQYF.

This rearrangement joins TRBV10-3 to TRBJ1-2, with TRBD1 as a possible D gene (6 bases). Germline V CDR1 and CDR2: ENHRY, SYGVKD. The V and J ends lost 9 bases and 7 bases respectively, with 15 bases between them. This CDR3 contains 12 residues. CDR3 sequence: CAIGGLEAGYTF. CDR3 nucleotides: TGTGCCATAGGGGGATTAGAAGCTGGCTACACCTTC.

The chain employs TRBV25-1 and TRBJ2-3, with D perhaps TRBD2 (6 bases). The CDR3 contains 15 residues. V gave up 8 bases and J gave up 0 bases, with 15 bases separating them. The germline CDR1 and CDR2 sequences are MGHDK and SYGVNS. The CDR3 bases are TGTGCCAGCCTGCGGAGGGACCCTAGCACAGATACGCAGTATTTT. Translation: CASLRRDPSTDTQYF.

This chain uses TRBV19 with TRBJ2-2; 12 positions agree with TRBD2. Trimming at V came to 3 bases and at J to 4 bases, leaving 3 bases not matched to a gene. Germline CDR1 and CDR2: LNHDA and SQIVND (reference sequence). The CDR3 is made up of 16 amino acids. The CDR3 coding sequence is TGTGCCAGTAGTATGGGGACTAGCGGGCTCACCGGGGAGCTGTTTTTT. Its protein product is CASSMGTSGLTGELFF.

This clone was picked up one time. The V and J genes are TRBV7-8 and TRBJ2-7, with D perhaps matching TRBD2 (6 bases). The germline CDR1 and CDR2 sequences are SGHVS and FQNEAQ. V was trimmed by 2 bases and J by 2 bases, leaving 13 bases between them. There are 15 residues in the CDR3. In DNA form, the CDR3 reads TGTGCCAGCAGCTTATTACCGGGGGAGGCCTACGAGCAGTACTTC. This gives the protein CASSLLPGEAYEQYF.

This rearrangement joins TRBV29-1 to TRBJ2-7; TRBD2 matches at 11 bases. CDR3 size: 14 residues. Germline V gene data show CDR1 as SQVTM and CDR2 as ANQGSEA. Losses at the gene ends were 3 bases for V and 3 bases for J; bases not matched to a gene: 4. The CDR3 DNA reads TGCAGCGTTGAGGAACTAGCGGGAGTCTACGAGCAGTACTTC. As protein: CSVEELAGVYEQYF.

The chain recombines TRBV19 with TRBJ1-1, with D uncertain. There are 12 residues in the CDR3. CDR1 and CDR2 (germline): LNHDA, SQIVND (reference sequence). Trimming took off 5 bases at V and 6 bases at J, with 10 bases between the two ends. In DNA, the CDR3 is TGTGCCAGTAGTTATCAGCGGGCTGAAGCTTTCTTT. Protein sequence: CASSYQRAEAFF.

This clone was detected only once. This chain connects TRBV3-1 (or the pseudogene TRBV3-2) to TRBJ2-1, with D maybe TRBD2 (6 bases). Trimming took 1 base from V and 6 from J, leaving 10 bases between them. Per the germline V gene, CDR1 is LGHDT and CDR2 is YNNKEL (reference sequence). This CDR3 region has 14 residues. CDR3 bases: TGTGCCAGCAGCCAAGTAGGGGACTCCAATGAGCAGTTCTTC. Amino acids: CASSQVGDSNEQFF.

The rearrangement joins TRBV28 to TRBJ2-1; 9 positions match TRBD2. Per the germline V gene, CDR1 is MDHEN and CDR2 is SYDVKM. The CDR3 has 18 amino acids. With 3 bases clipped from V and 2 bases from J, the junction kept 11 bases outside the gene matches. The CDR3 coding sequence is TGTGCCAGCAGTTTCAATAGACTTAGCGGGAGAGCCTACAATGAGCAGTTCTTC. It translates to CASSFNRLSGRAYNEQFF. Based on the CDR3 plus reference TRBV28 and TRBJ2-1, the full variable domain is DVKVTQSSRYLVKRTGEKVFLECVQDMDHENMFWYRQDPGLGLRLIYFSYDVKMKEKGDIPEGYSVSREKKERFSLILESASTNQTSMYLCASSFNRLSGRAYNEQFFGPGTRLTVL.

V usage is TRBV5-1 and J usage is TRBJ1-5; D is unclear. The CDR3 totals 14 residues. Germline CDR1 reads SGHRS; CDR2 reads YFSETQ. V lost 0 bases and J lost 3, with 7 bases in between. CDR3 residues: CASSLGGNNQPQHF. The CDR3 nucleotides read TGCGCCAGCAGCTTGGGCGGAAACAATCAGCCCCAGCATTTT.